The 14 T cell receptor beta chains given below trace back to one sample, sequenced in a study of cytomegalovirus exposure and HLA in healthy donors. The PCR ran on 60 Vbeta and 13 Jbeta primers. Here immunoSEQ multiplex PCR was the method, and the copy in TCRdb shows in-frame clones only, minus some. The table has 110,000 or so clones, approximately 69% seen once. Sequenced: PBMCs. The source is a woman in her forties or fifties in good health and CMV-seropositive.

This chain links TRBV7-2 with TRBJ2-7, with 9 bases identical to TRBD1. J gave up 7 bases and V 5 bases, and 15 bases lay outside the gene matches. CDR1 and CDR2 (germline): SGHTA, FQGNSA. The CDR3 loop spans 16 amino acids. The CDR3 loop reads CASSALIGQGRKEQYF. CDR3 nucleotides: TGTGCCAGCAGCGCTCTAATTGGACAGGGGAGGAAGGAGCAGTACTTC.

The chain is built from TRBV7-2 and TRBJ2-1; 11 bases map to TRBD2. CDR1 and CDR2 from the germline V gene are SGHTA and FQGNSA. V lost 5 bases, J lost 6 bases, and 9 bases stayed unmatched. The CDR3 sequence is 16 residues long. CDR3 sequence reads: CASSTRLAGKPNEQFF. The CDR3 region has the DNA TGTGCCAGCAGCACGAGACTAGCGGGGAAACCCAATGAGCAGTTCTTC.

The V call is TRBV5-4, the J call TRBJ1-2, with D tentatively TRBD1 (6 bases). Germline V gene data show CDR1 as SGHNT and CDR2 as YYREEE (reference sequence). V lost 0 bases to trimming and J lost 8 bases, with 11 bases between them. This CDR3 comprises 13 residues. The CDR3 nucleotides read TGTGCCAGCAGCTTGGCAGCAGGGGACGGCTACACCTTC. This translates into CASSLAAGDGYTF.

This chain uses TRBV30 with TRBJ1-4; D not resolved. V lost 1 base and J 7 bases, leaving 7 bases between the germline ends. The CDR3 extends over 12 amino acids. CDR1 is GTSNPN and CDR2 is SVGIG in the germline V gene (reference sequence). CDR3 region: CAWSGTSEKLFF. CDR3 DNA: TGTGCCTGGAGTGGAACGAGTGAAAAACTGTTTTTT.

V and J are TRBV14 and TRBJ2-3, with D perhaps matching TRBD1 (6 bases). Per germline, CDR1 SGHDN and CDR2 FVKESK. The V gene lost 1 base and the J gene lost 2 bases, with 13 bases spanning the gap. The CDR3 sequence is 16 residues long. This CDR3 is CASSQGRTASTDTQYF. The CDR3 coding sequence is TGTGCCAGCAGCCAAGGGCGGACAGCATCCACAGATACGCAGTATTTT.

The chain employs TRBV30 and TRBJ2-2, with 7 bases lining up with TRBD1. Germline CDR1 is GTSNPN and CDR2 is SVGIG (reference sequence). V shed 6 bases and J 2 bases; nucleotides not matched to a gene: 6. The CDR3 totals 14 residues. CDR3 nucleotides: TGTGCCTGCAAACAGGGGCAAAACACCGGGGAGCTGTTTTTT. This translates into CACKQGQNTGELFF. The variable domain in full, with the rest retrieved from reference TRBV30 and TRBJ2-2, is SQTIHQWPATLVQPVGSPLSLECTVEGTSNPNLYWYRQAAGRGLQLLFYSVGIGQISSEVPQNLSASRPQDRQFILSSKKLLLSDSGFYLCACKQGQNTGELFFGEGSRLTVL.

The chain carries TRBV30 and TRBJ1-1; 8 nucleotides align to TRBD1. This CDR3 region has 14 residues. V lost 4 bases, J lost 3 bases, and 7 bases stayed unmatched. The V gene's germline CDR1 is GTSNPN and CDR2 SVGIG (reference sequence). CDR3 sequence (DNA): TGTGCCTGGACCAGGGGGCAATTGGACACTGAAGCTTTCTTT. This translates into CAWTRGQLDTEAFF.

The rearrangement links TRBV7-7 to TRBJ2-7; a possible D gene is TRBD1 (5 bases). V was pared by 5 bases and J by 2 bases, with 16 bases between. Germline-derived CDR1 and CDR2 are SSHAT and FNYEAQ (reference sequence). The CDR3 contains 15 residues. CDR3 nucleotide sequence: TGTGCCAGCAGCGGAGACAGCCGAGTTACCTACGAGCAGTACTTC. This gives the protein CASSGDSRVTYEQYF. Filled out from reference TRBV7-7 and TRBJ2-7, the complete variable domain reads GAGVSQSPRYKVTKRGQDVTLRCDPISSHATLYWYQQALGQGPEFLTYFNYEAQPDKSGLPSDRFSAERPEGSISTLTIQRTEQRDSAMYRCASSGDSRVTYEQYFGPGTRLTVT.

Only one count was recorded for this clone. The V call is TRBV7-2, the J call TRBJ1-4, with TRBD1 identical over 10 bases. Trimming cost V 5 bases and J 5 bases; bases outside gene matches: 5. In germline, CDR1 is SGHTA, CDR2 FQGNSA. The CDR3 has 15 residues. DNA for the CDR3: TGTGCCAGCAGCGAAGACAGGGGGCACAATGAAAAACTGTTTTTT. This sequence encodes CASSEDRGHNEKLFF.

On this clone itself: Other DNA sequences of this sample code for an identical CDR3. V usage is TRBV7-8 and J usage is TRBJ2-1; the D is unclear. The CDR3 is 16 amino acids. Per germline, CDR1 SGHVS and CDR2 FQNEAQ. V lost 7 bases and J lost 4, with 20 bases in between. CDR3 sequence: CASTLDEPWRYNEQFF. The CDR3 DNA sequence: TGTGCCAGCACCCTAGACGAGCCTTGGCGGTACAATGAGCAGTTCTTC.

The chain carries TRBV19 and TRBJ1-1, with a tentative D call TRBD1 (5 bases). The CDR3 consists of 13 residues. CDR1 and CDR2 (germline): LNHDA, SQIVND (reference sequence). Trimming shortened V by 10 bases and J by 5 bases, and 17 bases separated the two germline ends. CDR3 in amino acids: CATNEQAGTEAFF. The CDR3 coding sequence is TGTGCCACTAATGAACAGGCGGGGACTGAAGCTTTCTTT.

The chain joins TRBV5-1 to TRBJ1-5; D uncertain. The germline V gene has CDR1 SGHRS and CDR2 YFSETQ. V was clipped by 2 bases and J by 5 bases, with 8 bases between them. This CDR3 has 13 residues. The CDR3 coding sequence is TGCGCCAGCAGCTTAGGCGGGGATCAGCCCCAGCATTTT. Its protein product is CASSLGGDQPQHF. Full variable domain (missing parts from reference TRBV5-1 and TRBJ1-5): KAGVTQTPRYLIKTRGQQVTLSCSPISGHRSVSWYQQTPGQGLQFLFEYFSETQRNKGNFPGRFSGRQFSNSRSEMNVSTLELGDSALYLCASSLGGDQPQHFGDGTRLSIL.

The CDR3 protein is CASSQGQFQETQYF. CDR3 nucleotides: TGTGCCAGCAGCCAAGGACAGTTCCAAGAGACCCAGTACTTC. The rearrangement uses TRBV4-2 and TRBJ2-5, with a possible D match to TRBD1 (5 bases). Per the germline V gene, CDR1 is LGHNA and CDR2 is YNFKEQ. The CDR3 covers 14 residues. Deletions cut 1 base from V and 1 base from J, with 7 bases between.

This clone came up once. The rearrangement links TRBV5-6 to TRBJ1-1; 7 bases agree with TRBD1. V gave up 4 bases and J gave up 0 bases; unmatched junction bases: 6. CDR3 length: 15 amino acids. Looked up from germline, CDR1 is SGHDT and CDR2 is YYEEEE. CDR3 DNA sequence: TGTGCCAGCAGCCGCCCAGGGGGGATGAACACTGAAGCTTTCTTT. Its translation: CASSRPGGMNTEAFF.